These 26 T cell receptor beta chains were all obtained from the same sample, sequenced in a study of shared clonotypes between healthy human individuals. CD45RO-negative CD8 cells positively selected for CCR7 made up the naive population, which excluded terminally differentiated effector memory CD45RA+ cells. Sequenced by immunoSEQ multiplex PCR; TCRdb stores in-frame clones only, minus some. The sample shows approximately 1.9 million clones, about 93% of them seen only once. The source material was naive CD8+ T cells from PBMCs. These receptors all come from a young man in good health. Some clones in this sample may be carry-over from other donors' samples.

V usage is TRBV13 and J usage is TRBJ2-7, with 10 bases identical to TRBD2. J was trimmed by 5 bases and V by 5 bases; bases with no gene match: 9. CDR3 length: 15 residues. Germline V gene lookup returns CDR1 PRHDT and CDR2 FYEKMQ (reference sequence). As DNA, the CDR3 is TGTGCCAGCAGCCTGCAGCGGGAGGGCCTTCACGAGCAGTACTTC. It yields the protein CASSLQREGLHEQYF.

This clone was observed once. CDR3 region: CASSSDSGAYSYNEQFF. CDR3 DNA: TGTGCCAGCAGCTCCGATAGTGGTGCCTACTCCTACAATGAGCAGTTCTTC. The rearrangement links TRBV7-6 to TRBJ2-1; no reliable D call. Trimming cost V 4 bases and J 0 bases, with 16 bases left between them. The CDR3 sequence is 17 residues long. Germline V gene sequence: CDR1 SGHVS, CDR2 FNYEAQ.

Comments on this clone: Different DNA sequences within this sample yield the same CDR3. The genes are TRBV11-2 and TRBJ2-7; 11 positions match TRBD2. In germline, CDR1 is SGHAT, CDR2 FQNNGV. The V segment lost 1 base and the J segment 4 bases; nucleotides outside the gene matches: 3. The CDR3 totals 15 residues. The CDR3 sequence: CASSLGASGRYEQYF. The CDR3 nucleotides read TGTGCCAGCAGCTTAGGTGCTAGCGGGAGGTACGAGCAGTACTTC.

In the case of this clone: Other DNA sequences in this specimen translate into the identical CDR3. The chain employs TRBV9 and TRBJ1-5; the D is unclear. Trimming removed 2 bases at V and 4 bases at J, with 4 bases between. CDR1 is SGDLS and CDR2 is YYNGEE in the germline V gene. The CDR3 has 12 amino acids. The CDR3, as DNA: TGTGCCAGCAGCGTTGGGAATCAGCCCCAGCATTTT. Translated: CASSVGNQPQHF.

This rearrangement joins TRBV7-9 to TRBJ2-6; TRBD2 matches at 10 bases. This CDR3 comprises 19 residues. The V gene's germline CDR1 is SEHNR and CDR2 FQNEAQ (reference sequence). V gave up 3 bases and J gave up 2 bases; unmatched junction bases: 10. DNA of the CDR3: TGTGCCAGCAGCTTTGGCAATCAGCGGGAGGGCCCTGGGGCCAACGTCCTGACTTTC. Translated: CASSFGNQREGPGANVLTF.

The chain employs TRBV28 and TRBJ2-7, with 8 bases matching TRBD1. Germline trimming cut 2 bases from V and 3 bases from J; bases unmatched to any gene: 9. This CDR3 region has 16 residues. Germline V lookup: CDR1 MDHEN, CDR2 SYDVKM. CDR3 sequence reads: CASSLPDRGDYYEQYF. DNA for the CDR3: TGTGCCAGCAGTTTACCCGACAGGGGCGATTACTACGAGCAGTACTTC.

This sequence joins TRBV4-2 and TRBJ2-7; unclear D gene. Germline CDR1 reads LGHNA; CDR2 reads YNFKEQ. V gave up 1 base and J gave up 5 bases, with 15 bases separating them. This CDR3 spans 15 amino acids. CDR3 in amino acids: CASSQGYALTDEQYF. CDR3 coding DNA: TGTGCCAGCAGCCAAGGTTACGCCTTAACGGACGAGCAGTACTTC.

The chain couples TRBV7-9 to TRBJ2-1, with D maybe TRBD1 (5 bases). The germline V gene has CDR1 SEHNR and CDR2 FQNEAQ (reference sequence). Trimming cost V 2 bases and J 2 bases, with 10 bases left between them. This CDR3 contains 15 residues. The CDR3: CASSLFDRPYNEQFF. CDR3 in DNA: TGTGCCAGCAGCTTATTCGACAGACCCTACAATGAGCAGTTCTTC.

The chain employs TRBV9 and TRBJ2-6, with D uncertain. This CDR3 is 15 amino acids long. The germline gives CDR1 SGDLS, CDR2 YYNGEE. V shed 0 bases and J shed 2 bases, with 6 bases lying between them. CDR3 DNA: TGTGCCAGCAGCGTAGATGGCGCTGGGGCCAACGTCCTGACTTTC. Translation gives CASSVDGAGANVLTF.

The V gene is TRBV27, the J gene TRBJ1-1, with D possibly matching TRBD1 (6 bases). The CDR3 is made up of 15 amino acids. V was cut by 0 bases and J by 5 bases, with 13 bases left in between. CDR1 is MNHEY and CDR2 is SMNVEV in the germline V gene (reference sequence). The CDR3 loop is CASSLSLGARTEAFF. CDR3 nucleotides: TGTGCCAGCAGTTTATCGTTGGGGGCCAGGACTGAAGCTTTCTTT.

CDR3 protein: CATRPTGSHEQYF. The CDR3 nucleotides are TGTGCCACCAGACCGACAGGGTCCCACGAGCAGTACTTC. The chain recombines TRBV15 with TRBJ2-7, with 7 nucleotides matching TRBD1. This CDR3 spans 13 amino acids. J was trimmed by 5 bases and V by 6 bases; bases with no gene match: 7. Germline values: CDR1 LNHNV, CDR2 YYDKDF (reference sequence).

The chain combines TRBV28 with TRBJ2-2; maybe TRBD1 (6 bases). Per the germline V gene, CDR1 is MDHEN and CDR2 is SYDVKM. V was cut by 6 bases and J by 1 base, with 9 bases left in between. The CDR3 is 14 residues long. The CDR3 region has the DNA TGTGCCAGCAGGACAGGAGAGAACACCGGGGAGCTGTTTTTT. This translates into CASRTGENTGELFF.

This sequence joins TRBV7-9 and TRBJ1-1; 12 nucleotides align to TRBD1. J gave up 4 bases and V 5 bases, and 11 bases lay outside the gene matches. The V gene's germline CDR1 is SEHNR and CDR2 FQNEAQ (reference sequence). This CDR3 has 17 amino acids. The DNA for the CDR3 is TGTGCCAGCAGCAGCCGGGACAGGGGGCTAAGAGGCACTGAAGCTTTCTTT. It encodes CASSSRDRGLRGTEAFF. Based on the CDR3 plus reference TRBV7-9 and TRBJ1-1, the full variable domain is DTGVSQNPRHKITKRGQNVTFRCDPISEHNRLYWYRQTLGQGPEFLTYFQNEAQLEKSRLLSDRFSAERPKGSFSTLEIQRTEQGDSAMYLCASSSRDRGLRGTEAFFGQGTRLTVV.

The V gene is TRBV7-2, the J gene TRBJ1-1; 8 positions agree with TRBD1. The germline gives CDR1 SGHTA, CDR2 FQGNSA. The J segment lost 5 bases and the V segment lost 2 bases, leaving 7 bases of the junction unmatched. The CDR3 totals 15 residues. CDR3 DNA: TGTGCCAGCAGCTTACCTCAGGGGGCTGGAACTGAAGCTTTCTTT. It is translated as CASSLPQGAGTEAFF.

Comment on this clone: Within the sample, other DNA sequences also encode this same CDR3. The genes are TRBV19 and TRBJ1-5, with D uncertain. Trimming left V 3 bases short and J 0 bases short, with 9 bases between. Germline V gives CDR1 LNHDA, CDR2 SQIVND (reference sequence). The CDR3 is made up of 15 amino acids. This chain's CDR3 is CASSIVAGSNQPQHF. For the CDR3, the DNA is TGTGCCAGTAGTATTGTCGCGGGTAGCAATCAGCCCCAGCATTTT.

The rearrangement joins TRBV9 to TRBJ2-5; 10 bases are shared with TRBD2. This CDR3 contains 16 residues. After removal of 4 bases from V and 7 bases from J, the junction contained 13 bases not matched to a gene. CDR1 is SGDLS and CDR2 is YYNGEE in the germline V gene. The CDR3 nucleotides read TGTGCCAGCAGCCCCAGGGGCCTAGCGGGAGACGGGACCCAGTACTTC. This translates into CASSPRGLAGDGTQYF.

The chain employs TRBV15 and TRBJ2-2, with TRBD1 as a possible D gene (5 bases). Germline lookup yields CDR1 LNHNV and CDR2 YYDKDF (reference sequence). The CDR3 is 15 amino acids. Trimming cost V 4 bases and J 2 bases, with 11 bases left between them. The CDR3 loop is CATSNPDRNTGELFF. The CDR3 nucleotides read TGTGCCACCAGCAATCCTGACAGAAACACCGGGGAGCTGTTTTTT.

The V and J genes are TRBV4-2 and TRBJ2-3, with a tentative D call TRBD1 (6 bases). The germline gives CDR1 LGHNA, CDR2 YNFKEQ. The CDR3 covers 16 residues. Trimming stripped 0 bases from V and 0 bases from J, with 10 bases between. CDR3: CASSQETGGSTDTQYF. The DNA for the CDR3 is TGTGCCAGCAGCCAAGAGACAGGCGGGAGCACAGATACGCAGTATTTT.

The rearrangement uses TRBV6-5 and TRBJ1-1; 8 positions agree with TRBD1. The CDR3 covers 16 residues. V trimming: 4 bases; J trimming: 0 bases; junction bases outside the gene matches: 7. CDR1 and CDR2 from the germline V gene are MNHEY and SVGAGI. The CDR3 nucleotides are TGTGCCAGCAGTTGGGACAGGATCCCTATGAACACTGAAGCTTTCTTT. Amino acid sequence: CASSWDRIPMNTEAFF.

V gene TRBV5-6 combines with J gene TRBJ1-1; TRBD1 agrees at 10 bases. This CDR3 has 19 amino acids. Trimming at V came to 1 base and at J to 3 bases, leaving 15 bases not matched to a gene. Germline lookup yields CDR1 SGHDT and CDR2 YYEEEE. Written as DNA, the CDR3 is TGTGCCAGCAGCTTGTATGTGGCCCAGTGGACAGGGGGGGACACTGAAGCTTTCTTT. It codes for CASSLYVAQWTGGDTEAFF.

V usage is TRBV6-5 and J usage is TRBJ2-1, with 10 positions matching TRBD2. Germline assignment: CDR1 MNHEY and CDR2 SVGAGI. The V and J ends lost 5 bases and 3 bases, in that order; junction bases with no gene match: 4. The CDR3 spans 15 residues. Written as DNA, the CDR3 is TGTGCCAGCAGTAGGCTAGCGGGGGACTACAATGAGCAGTTCTTC. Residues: CASSRLAGDYNEQFF.

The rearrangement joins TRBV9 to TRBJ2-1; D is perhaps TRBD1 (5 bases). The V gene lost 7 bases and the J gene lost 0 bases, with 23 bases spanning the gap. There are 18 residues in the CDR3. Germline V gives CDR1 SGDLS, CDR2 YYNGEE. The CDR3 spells CASASLEGALDSYNEQFF. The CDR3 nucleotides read TGTGCCAGCGCATCCCTTGAAGGGGCTCTCGACTCCTACAATGAGCAGTTCTTC.

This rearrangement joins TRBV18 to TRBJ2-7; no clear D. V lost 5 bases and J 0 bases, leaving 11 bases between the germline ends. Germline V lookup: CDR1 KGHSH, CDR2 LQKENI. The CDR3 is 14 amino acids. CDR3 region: CASSGGARSYEQYF. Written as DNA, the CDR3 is TGTGCCAGCTCAGGTGGAGCGCGCTCCTACGAGCAGTACTTC.

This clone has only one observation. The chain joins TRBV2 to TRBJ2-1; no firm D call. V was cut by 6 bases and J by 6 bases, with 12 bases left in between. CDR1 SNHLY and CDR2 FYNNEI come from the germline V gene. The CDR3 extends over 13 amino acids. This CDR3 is CASRAPLSNEQFF. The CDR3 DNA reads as TGTGCCAGCAGAGCCCCCTTGAGCAATGAGCAGTTCTTC. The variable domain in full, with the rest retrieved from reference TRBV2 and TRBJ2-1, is EPEVTQTPSHQVTQMGQEVILRCVPISNHLYFYWYRQILGQKVEFLVSFYNNEISEKSEIFDDQFSVERPDGSNFTLKIRSTKLEDSAMYFCASRAPLSNEQFFGPGTRLTVL.

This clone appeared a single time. The CDR3 spells CASTPTDSYNEQFF. The CDR3 DNA sequence: TGTGCCAGTACCCCCACCGATTCCTACAATGAGCAGTTCTTC. V is TRBV19 and J is TRBJ2-1; D call uncertain. The CDR3 extends over 14 amino acids. Germline V CDR1 and CDR2: LNHDA, SQIVND (reference sequence). The V end was cut by 7 bases, the J end by 1 base, with 11 bases between.

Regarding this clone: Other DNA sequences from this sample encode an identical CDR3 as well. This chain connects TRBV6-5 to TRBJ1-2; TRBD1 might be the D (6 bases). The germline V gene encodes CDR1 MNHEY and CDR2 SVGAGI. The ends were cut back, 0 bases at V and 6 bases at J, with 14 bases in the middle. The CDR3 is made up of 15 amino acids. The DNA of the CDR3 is TGTGCCAGCAGTTACTCACGGGGGGGCGCGGATGGCTACACCTTC. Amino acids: CASSYSRGGADGYTF.